Sequencing of this T cell receptor beta chain was carried out in a study of beta chain features in type 1 diabetes (dated by TCRdb to between 2017 and 2018). For the study in its entirety: Patients and healthy donors did not differ in mean age, gender distribution, total cell number or subset yield. A total of 85 million to 140 million sorted cells were examined across all samples, and a strong correlation was observed between cell number per subset and RNA yield. In the study, TCRB repertoires of sorted circulating CD4+ T cell subsets from recently diagnosed type 1 diabetes patients were compared with those of matched healthy donors. Whereas all 28 donors provided naive and central memory subsets, regulatory and stem cell-like memory subsets were isolated from just 8 patients and roughly 8 healthy donors. What the authors observed across the whole study: PCR might favor shorter templates, but patient and control samples were amplified and corrected together, so any skew would affect both groups equally. Sequencing cDNA rather than genomic DNA could over-represent highly expressing activated cells, although activation and CD3 levels did not differ between groups. Naive, central memory and regulatory TCRB repertoires appeared to be more similar among patients than among healthy donors. Because small numbers of individuals were included in the HLA sub-analyses, any influence of HLA type on TCRB rearrangement was left unresolved. At VDJ recombination sites, type 1 diabetes patients had fewer insertions and more deleted nucleotides, which implies abnormalities in thymic rearrangement. A moderate but significant shortening of TCRB CDR3 length was observed in type 1 diabetes patients in all four CD4+ subsets.

The entire amount of isolated RNA was reverse transcribed using the High Capacity cDNA Reverse Transcription Kit, so the sequenced TCRB transcripts were expressed ones. Naive, central memory and regulatory T cell samples underwent deep immunoSEQ sequencing, averaging about 3.3 million total reads per sample. After sorted cells were lysed in RLT buffer, RNA was extracted with DNase-treated RNeasy Micro or Mini kits, with the choice depending on cell number. Each cell subset was processed on its own to prevent cross-contamination, while patient and healthy donor samples were processed together. Using the immunoSEQ multiplex PCR, TCRB sequences were amplified from cDNA into 87-bp fragments spanning the CDR3 region. Sequencing of the amplicons was performed on the Illumina HiSeq platform. The paper's data handling went like this. PCR bias was corrected computationally using synthetic template baselines, and reads within Hamming distance 2 were collapsed, with unmergeable singletons discarded. By aligning reads against IMGT, V, D and J genes, CDR3 length, and insertions or deletions at six rearrangement sites were assigned. Within each subset, clonotype counts were normalized to the number of sorted cells before true diversity and Gini coefficients were calculated with the tcR R package. The overlap coefficient, calculated on TCRB nucleotide sequences, was used to measure repertoire sharing. In TCRdb, the immuneACCESS table is reduced to in-frame sequences with V and J assigned. These tables do not hold every clone; where another copy was compared, an unresolved V gene accounts for under half, and the others remain unexplained. V and J calls and clone size are as listed in that table; D and trimming were resolved from the DNA. This sample gives 250,000 to 300,000 clones in total; approximately 8.1% of them show up just once. The ten largest clones take up roughly 1% of the sample.

The CDR3 goes from the cysteine to the phenylalanine over 15 residues. Kept here is only the CDR3 DNA, which spans 45 bases and is read in frame from base 1. The germline V gene specifies MDHEN as CDR1 and SYDVKM as CDR2. V is reduced by 5 bases and J by 2 bases, leaving a spacing of 15 bases between them. Each donor gave one peripheral blood draw, averaging roughly 120 mL, which was collected into heparinised tubes. Naive, central memory, regulatory and stem cell-like memory CD4+ T cells were sorted on a BD FACSAria II using a panel including CD45RO, CCR7, CD25, CD127, CD95 and CD27. A purity above 98% was achieved for all sorted populations. Right away, PBMCs were isolated by Lymphoprep density gradient centrifugation and were stained directly, with no culture step. To minimize batch effects, samples were stained and sorted in pairs, one healthy donor with one patient per experiment. In this sample, this clone turned up a few times. This clone's antigen is unknown. No much larger clone exists at a distance of one base, and base qualities are not known.

The V and J genes are TRBV28 and TRBJ2-5; no D gene is confidently identified. The sequenced sample was central memory CD4+ T cells from blood. The source of this sequence is a woman aged 18-29 years in good health. The nucleotide sequence reads TGTGCCAGCAGTGTTCGGTTGGGCCTACAAGAGACCCAGTACTTC. It translates to CASSVRLGLQETQYF.